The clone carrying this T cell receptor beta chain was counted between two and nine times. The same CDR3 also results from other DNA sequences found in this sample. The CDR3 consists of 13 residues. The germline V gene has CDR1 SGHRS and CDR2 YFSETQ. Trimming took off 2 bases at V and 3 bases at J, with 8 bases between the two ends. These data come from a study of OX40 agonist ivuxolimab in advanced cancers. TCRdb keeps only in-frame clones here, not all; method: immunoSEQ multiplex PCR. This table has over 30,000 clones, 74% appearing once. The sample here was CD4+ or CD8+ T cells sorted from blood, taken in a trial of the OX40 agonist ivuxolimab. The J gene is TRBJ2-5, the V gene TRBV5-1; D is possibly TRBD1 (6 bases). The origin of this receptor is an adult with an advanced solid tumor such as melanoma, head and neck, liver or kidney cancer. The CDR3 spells CASSLTGKETQYF. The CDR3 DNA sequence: TGCGCCAGCAGCTTAACAGGGAAAGAGACCCAGTACTTC. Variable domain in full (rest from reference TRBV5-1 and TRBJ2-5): KAGVTQTPRYLIKTRGQQVTLSCSPISGHRSVSWYQQTPGQGLQFLFEYFSETQRNKGNFPGRFSGRQFSNSRSEMNVSTLELGDSALYLCASSLTGKETQYFGPGTRLLVL.